A selection of T cell receptor beta chains follows, all from one sample in a study of T cell responses to AZD1222 COVID-19 vaccine. The protocol was immunoSEQ multiplex PCR, while the TCRdb copy is restricted to in-frame clones and leaves out a portion. The sample has around 170,000 clones, approximately 90% seen once. The sequencing here drew on peripheral blood, taken on day 0 of AZD1222 vaccination. The receptors were sampled from an adult in good health. CDR3s include the opening cysteine and the closing phenylalanine or tryptophan. The D gene is left open where the match is weak. Expanded clones get a size class; other rows say once, few or many, or leave the size out.

D,J,V,size,DNA,CDR3
.,TRBJ1-5,TRBV19,.,TGTGCCAGTAATCGAGGGAGCCGCAATCAGCCCCAGCATTTT,CASNRGSRNQPQHF
.,TRBJ2-3,TRBV4-1,.,TGCGCCAGCAGCCAACAGACGGGACCAGATACGCAGTATTTT,CASSQQTGPDTQYF
.,TRBJ2-7,TRBV2,many,TGTGCCAGCAGTCTAAGACAGCCTGTCCTCTACGAGCAGTACTTC,CASSLRQPVLYEQYF
TRBD2,TRBJ2-5,TRBV6-6,.,TGTGCCAGCAGTTATGCAAGCGGGGGACAAGAGACCCAGTACTTC,CASSYASGGQETQYF
TRBD1,TRBJ1-1,TRBV18,.,TGTGCCAGCTCACCTTCGAGAGGACAGGAGTTCACTGAAGCTTTCTTT,CASSPSRGQEFTEAFF
TRBD1,TRBJ1-1,TRBV18,.,TGTGCCAGCTCACCAGGGACAGGGAAGATGAAGACTGAAGCTTTCTTT,CASSPGTGKMKTEAFF
TRBD1,TRBJ2-2,TRBV10-2,many,TGCGCCAGCACCCCCGGGACAGCGAACACCGGGGAGCTGTTTTTT,CASTPGTANTGELFF
.,TRBJ2-5,TRBV5-1,.,TGCGCCAGCAGCCTTTTACCACATCAAGAGACCCAGTACTTC,CASSLLPHQETQYF
TRBD2,TRBJ2-3,TRBV6-4,.,TGTGCCAGCAGTGAGGCTAGCGGGGGCCTCGATACGCAGTATTTT,CASSEASGGLDTQYF
.,TRBJ1-5,TRBV6-5,.,TGTGCCAGCAGTTACTCAGCGGGCGTCAATCAGCCCCAGCATTTT,CASSYSAGVNQPQHF
.,TRBJ2-1,TRBV12-3/TRBV12-4,.,TGTGCCAGCAGTTTGGTAGACGAGCAGTTCTTC,CASSLVDEQFF
.,TRBJ2-1,TRBV14,.,TGTGCCAGCAGCCAAGATGGGGCTAGGAGACCTCTCAATGAGCAGTTCTTC,CASSQDGARRPLNEQFF
.,TRBJ1-2,TRBV6-5,.,TGTGCCAGCAGGACGACGGGGAACGTGGCGATGGGCTACACCTTC,CASRTTGNVAMGYTF
.,TRBJ2-3,TRBV9,.,TGTGCCAGCAGCGTAGCAAGCGGAGCTAGCACAGATACGCAGTATTTT,CASSVASGASTDTQYF
TRBD1,TRBJ1-3,TRBV5-1,few,TGCGCCAGCAGCCAGGGGGCAGGGCCCGCGGAAAACACCATATATTTT,CASSQGAGPAENTIYF
.,TRBJ2-2,TRBV9,.,TGTGCCAGCAGCGTCGGTTATATCGCCCCCGGGGAGCTGTTTTTT,CASSVGYIAPGELFF
.,TRBJ1-5,TRBV28,.,TGTGCCAGCAGACCAGGAGATTATAGCAATCAGCCCCAGCATTTT,CASRPGDYSNQPQHF
TRBD1,TRBJ1-1,TRBV5-6,.,TGTGCCAGCAGCATTGACAGGGATACTGAAGCTTTCTTT,CASSIDRDTEAFF
TRBD1,TRBJ1-1,TRBV7-3,.,TGTGCCAGCAGCAAAAGGGGACAGACTGAAGCTTTCTTT,CASSKRGQTEAFF
.,TRBJ1-1,TRBV6-1,.,TGTGCCAGCAGTGAGGGGGGGATTAACACTGAAGCTTTCTTT,CASSEGGINTEAFF
TRBD1,TRBJ1-1,TRBV11-3,.,TGTGCCAGCAGCCTACAGGGGCTGAACACTGAAGCTTTCTTT,CASSLQGLNTEAFF
.,TRBJ1-1,TRBV10-3,.,TGTGCCATCAGTCAACAGGGAATGAACACTGAAGCTTTCTTT,CAISQQGMNTEAFF
TRBD1,TRBJ2-5,TRBV5-1,once,TGCGCCAGCAGCTTGGGACAGGGGTACCAAGAGACCCAGTACTTC,CASSLGQGYQETQYF
.,TRBJ1-1,TRBV7-7,.,TGTGCTAGCAGCTTAGGCGAGAACACTGAAGCTTTCTTT,CASSLGENTEAFF
TRBD1,TRBJ1-5,TRBV6-6,.,TGTGCCAGCAGGGGGACAGACAATCAGCCCCAGCATTTT,CASRGTDNQPQHF
.,TRBJ2-7,TRBV19,few,TGTGCCAGTAGTTATCGGGGTGGCGAGCAGTACTTC,CASSYRGGEQYF
.,TRBJ1-1,TRBV7-6,.,TGTGCCAGCAGCCCCATTTTTAAGACAGGACTCACTGAAGCTTTCTTT,CASSPIFKTGLTEAFF
TRBD1,TRBJ1-2,TRBV12-5,few,TGTGCTAGTGCTGACTCGACAGGGGGTTCCTATGGCTACACCTTC,CASADSTGGSYGYTF
.,TRBJ2-5,TRBV29-1,.,TGCAGCGTTCTGTTAGGGGAAGAGACCCAGTACTTC,CSVLLGEETQYF
.,TRBJ1-5,TRBV19,.,TGTGCCAGTAGTGGAGGGAGATCTCAGCCCCAGCATTTT,CASSGGRSQPQHF
.,TRBJ1-6,TRBV19,.,TGTGCCAGTACCTTGGACAGAGATAATTCACCCCTCCACTTT,CASTLDRDNSPLHF
.,TRBJ2-3,TRBV13,.,TGTGCCAGCAGCCACCCCCCCCGGGGAGATACGCAGTATTTT,CASSHPPRGDTQYF
TRBD1,TRBJ1-6,TRBV19,once,TGTGCCAGTTCCAATGACAGGGGGAATTCACCCCTCCACTTT,CASSNDRGNSPLHF
.,TRBJ2-7,TRBV12-3/TRBV12-4,.,TGTGCCAGCAGTGGGACGTTCTCCTACGAGCAGTACTTC,CASSGTFSYEQYF
.,TRBJ1-2,TRBV5-8,.,TGTGCCAGCAGCCCCCTCCGTGCGGATAACTATGGCTACACCTTC,CASSPLRADNYGYTF
.,TRBJ1-1,TRBV7-2,.,TGTGCCAGCAGCTTAGCGACACCAGGGGCGGGAGCTTTCTTT,CASSLATPGAGAFF
TRBD2,TRBJ2-1,TRBV7-3,.,TGTGCCAGCAGCTTAAACGGTCCGGGACTAGCGACTCCCAATGAGCAGTTCTTC,CASSLNGPGLATPNEQFF
.,TRBJ1-1,TRBV2,.,TGTGCCAGCGGATTGGACAGCCGGAACACTGAAGCTTTCTTT,CASGLDSRNTEAFF
.,TRBJ1-1,TRBV29-1,.,TGCAGCGTCGGACTGAAAATGAACACTGAAGCTTTCTTT,CSVGLKMNTEAFF
TRBD1,TRBJ2-1,TRBV28,.,TGTGCCAGCAGTTCCCAAGGAACAGGGGGCTACAATGAGCAGTTCTTC,CASSSQGTGGYNEQFF
.,TRBJ1-2,TRBV14,.,TGTGCCAGCAGCCAAAGAATCGGACAATCGAACTATGGCTACACCTTC,CASSQRIGQSNYGYTF
.,TRBJ1-2,TRBV19,.,TGTGCCAGTAGTATAGAGTTTTATGAGACATGGGGCTATGGCTACACCTTC,CASSIEFYETWGYGYTF
.,TRBJ2-7,TRBV2,.,TGTGCCGGAAATAGGAGACACAACTACGAGCAGTACTTC,CAGNRRHNYEQYF
.,TRBJ2-1,TRBV19,once,TGTGCCAGTAGTATAGGGGCCTACAATGAGCAGTTCTTC,CASSIGAYNEQFF
.,TRBJ2-6,TRBV2,.,TGTGCCAGCAGTGATAGGAGCATACCACGCTCTGGGGCCAACGTCCTGACTTTC,CASSDRSIPRSGANVLTF